These 5 T cell receptor beta chains originate from one sample sequenced in a study of cytomegalovirus exposure and HLA in healthy donors. The study ran its PCR with 60 Vbeta and 13 Jbeta primers. TCRdb's copy holds only in-frame clones and misses some; the assay was immunoSEQ multiplex PCR. The sample lists around 120,000 clones; roughly 69% were seen once. Sequencing input: PBMCs. The receptors were sampled from a woman aged 40-49 years in good health and CMV-seropositive.

CDR3: CASSENRGLETQYF. DNA of the CDR3: TGTGCCAGCAGTGAAAACAGGGGGCTTGAGACCCAGTACTTC. The chain joins TRBV2 to TRBJ2-5, with 9 bases matching TRBD1. Germline CDR1 is SNHLY and CDR2 is FYNNEI. There are 14 residues in the CDR3. The V gene end was trimmed by 2 bases and the J gene end by 5 bases; junction bases not matched to a gene: 3.

The rearrangement uses TRBV15 and TRBJ1-5, with D perhaps matching TRBD1 (6 bases). Trimming cost V 5 bases and J 5 bases, with 19 bases left between them. Germline V lookup: CDR1 LNHNV, CDR2 YYDKDF (reference sequence). The CDR3 loop spans 16 amino acids. This CDR3 is CATSSPGHLLDQPQHF. The DNA for the CDR3 is TGTGCCACCAGCTCCCCGGGACACCTCTTAGATCAGCCCCAGCATTTT.

J is TRBJ1-3 and V is TRBV5-6; 8 nucleotides match TRBD1. V shed 4 bases and J 1 base; nucleotides not matched to a gene: 7. CDR1 is SGHDT and CDR2 is YYEEEE in the germline V gene. The CDR3 spans 16 residues. This CDR3 is CASSQKGQGSGNTIYF. In DNA, the CDR3 is TGTGCCAGCAGCCAAAAAGGACAGGGTTCTGGAAACACCATATATTTT.

This sequence joins TRBV9 and TRBJ2-2; 7 bases are a match to TRBD2. V gave up 9 bases and J gave up 0 bases; unmatched junction bases: 5. CDR1 SGDLS and CDR2 YYNGEE come from the germline V gene. The CDR3 contains 14 residues. CDR3 in DNA: TGTGCCACTAAACTAGCGCCGAACACCGGGGAGCTGTTTTTT. Protein sequence: CATKLAPNTGELFF.

This sequence joins TRBV11-1 and TRBJ1-1, with D maybe TRBD1 (6 bases). V lost 5 bases, J lost 1 base, and 11 bases lay in between. The CDR3 runs to 14 residues. Germline assignment: CDR1 SGHAT and CDR2 FQDESV (reference sequence). DNA of the CDR3: TGTGCCAGCAGCCTAGACAGGTGGAACACTGAAGCTTTCTTT. Its translation: CASSLDRWNTEAFF. The full variable domain, with the rest looked up from reference TRBV11-1 and TRBJ1-1, is EAEVAQSPRYKITEKSQAVAFWCDPISGHATLYWYRQILGQGPELLVQFQDESVVDDSQLPKDRFSAERLKGVDSTLKIQPAELGDSAMYLCASSLDRWNTEAFFGQGTRLTVV.